These T cell receptor beta chains were read from a single sample in a study of blood T cell repertoires in COVID-19. Assay used: immunoSEQ multiplex PCR; TCRdb lists only in-frame clones, some missing. The data show some 200,000 clones, around 87% seen once. The specimen sequenced was peripheral blood. These receptors originate from a man aged 18 to 35 with active or convalescent COVID-19. Each CDR3 is given with its conserved first and last residue. The D gene is left open where the match is weak. Size is stated for part of the rows, as once, few or many counts, or as a class when the clone is expanded.

size	V	D	J	CDR3	DNA
NA	TRBV7-3	TRBD2	TRBJ2-7	CASSLEGTSGSIYEQYF	TGTGCCAGCAGTCTAGAAGGGACTAGCGGGAGTATTTACGAGCAGTACTTC
NA	TRBV29-1	NA	TRBJ2-3	CSVDQGDTQYF	TGCAGCGTTGACCAGGGAGATACGCAGTATTTT
NA	TRBV6-5	NA	TRBJ1-1	CASSYAGLDAFF	TGTGCCAGCAGTTATGCAGGGTTAGATGCTTTCTTT
few	TRBV19	TRBD1	TRBJ1-2	CASSIKRDRGYGYTF	TGTGCCAGTAGTATAAAACGGGACAGGGGCTATGGCTACACCTTC
NA	TRBV7-6	NA	TRBJ2-2	CASSRGGLSTGELFF	TGTGCCAGCAGCCGAGGGGGACTAAGCACCGGGGAGCTGTTTTTT
NA	TRBV10-3	TRBD2	TRBJ2-7	CATRSGLAGEDYEQYF	TGTGCCACCCGATCGGGACTAGCGGGAGAGGACTACGAGCAGTACTTC
NA	TRBV19	NA	TRBJ1-3	CASSIILGNTIYF	TGTGCCAGTAGTATAATCCTTGGAAACACCATATATTTT
NA	TRBV3-1/TRBV3-2	TRBD2	TRBJ2-2	CASSQDAPLLAGGSGTGELFF	TGTGCCAGCAGCCAAGACGCTCCCCTCCTAGCGGGAGGCTCGGGCACCGGGGAGCTGTTTTTT
once	TRBV6-5	TRBD2	TRBJ2-2	CASSYQAGGNGELFF	TGTGCCAGCAGTTACCAGGCGGGAGGGAACGGGGAGCTGTTTTTT
NA	TRBV24-1	NA	TRBJ2-3	CATSGSSFFTDTQYF	TGTGCCACCAGCGGGAGTTCCTTTTTCACAGATACGCAGTATTTT
once	TRBV5-1	TRBD1	TRBJ1-5	CASSLDGAGGQPQHF	TGCGCCAGCAGCTTGGACGGGGCAGGGGGACAGCCCCAGCATTTT
NA	TRBV7-2	TRBD1	TRBJ2-5	CASSFPIFPDRGQETQYF	TGTGCCAGCAGCTTTCCCATATTCCCAGACAGGGGCCAAGAGACCCAGTACTTC
once	TRBV28	TRBD1	TRBJ2-2	CASTQLMTGTGTGELFF	TGTGCCAGCACCCAGCTTATGACAGGGACGGGTACCGGGGAGCTGTTTTTT
NA	TRBV11-3	NA	TRBJ1-1	CASSPQLTGVNTEAFF	TGTGCCAGCAGCCCCCAGTTAACGGGGGTTAACACTGAAGCTTTCTTT
NA	TRBV30	NA	TRBJ1-2	CAWSGENYGYTF	TGTGCCTGGAGCGGGGAAAACTATGGCTACACCTTC
NA	TRBV12-3/TRBV12-4	TRBD2	TRBJ2-1	CASSIAGVEQFF	TGTGCCAGCTCAATAGCGGGAGTTGAGCAGTTCTTC
NA	TRBV7-3	NA	TRBJ2-3	CASSLTSGSSTDTQYF	TGTGCCAGCAGCTTAACGTCCGGGAGTAGTACAGATACGCAGTATTTT
once	TRBV13	NA	TRBJ2-1	CASSLNPLATANEQFF	TGTGCCAGCAGCTTAAACCCACTAGCAACGGCCAATGAGCAGTTCTTC
once	TRBV7-9	TRBD1	TRBJ1-1	CASSLEATGTEAFF	TGTGCCAGCAGCTTAGAGGCGACAGGGACTGAAGCTTTCTTT
NA	TRBV6-2/TRBV6-3	TRBD2	TRBJ2-3	CASSYFGLGDTQYF	TGTGCCAGCAGCTACTTCGGACTAGGAGATACGCAGTATTTT
NA	TRBV30	TRBD1	TRBJ2-3	CACKTGGTQYF	TGTGCCTGTAAGACAGGGGGCACGCAGTATTTT
NA	TRBV24-1	NA	TRBJ2-3	CATEESGLTDTQYF	TGTGCCACCGAGGAAAGCGGACTCACAGATACGCAGTATTTT
NA	TRBV7-9	NA	TRBJ1-6	CAGASSYNSPLHF	TGTGCCGGGGCAAGCTCCTATAATTCACCCCTCCACTTT
once	TRBV20-1	NA	TRBJ1-2	CSAIAGNGYTF	TGCAGTGCTATTGCGGGGAATGGCTACACCTTC
NA	TRBV10-2	TRBD2	TRBJ2-5	CASSESSGVQETQYF	TGCGCCAGCAGTGAAAGTAGCGGGGTCCAAGAGACCCAGTACTTC
NA	TRBV4-1	TRBD1	TRBJ1-5	CASSQDPGTVQPQHF	TGCGCCAGCAGCCAAGACCCCGGGACAGTTCAGCCCCAGCATTTT
NA	TRBV21-1	NA	TRBJ1-5	CATQGVGDRRRQDQPQHF	TGTGCCACCCAGGGGGTGGGGGACAGGCGACGTCAAGATCAGCCCCAGCATTTT
NA	TRBV5-1	TRBD2	TRBJ2-5	CASSELAGGGETQYF	TGCGCCAGCAGCGAGCTAGCGGGAGGGGGTGAGACCCAGTACTTC
NA	TRBV7-2	TRBD2	TRBJ2-3	CASSLAGAGTSTDTQYF	TGTGCCAGCAGCTTAGCGGGAGCGGGGACTAGCACAGATACGCAGTATTTT
NA	TRBV27	NA	TRBJ1-2	CASSRRGPSNYGYTF	TGTGCCAGCAGTCGCAGGGGCCCCTCTAACTATGGCTACACCTTC
NA	TRBV10-3	TRBD1	TRBJ1-6	CAISDGDRAFNSPLHF	TGTGCCATCAGTGATGGGGACAGGGCTTTTAATTCACCCCTCCACTTT
NA	TRBV10-3	TRBD1	TRBJ1-1	CATTRDRGDMNTEAFF	TGTGCCACGACACGGGACAGGGGTGACATGAACACTGAAGCTTTCTTT
NA	TRBV4-3	NA	TRBJ2-3	CASSQDGRGGADTQYF	TGCGCCAGCAGCCAAGATGGAAGGGGGGGGGCAGATACGCAGTATTTT
NA	TRBV12-3/TRBV12-4	NA	TRBJ1-5	CASSLQENQPQHF	TGTGCCAGCAGCCTACAGGAAAATCAGCCCCAGCATTTT